The next 26 T cell receptor beta chains were all read from a single sample in a study of early T cells in non-severe SARS-CoV-2 infection. A single record per CDR3 protein comes from TCRdb applying MiXCR to the 5' RACE reads. Found here are tens of thousands of distinct CDR3 sequences, under 7% of them singletons; the top ten hold around a quarter. Sequencing was performed on whole blood, taken at baseline. The receptors originated from an adult who was a healthcare worker with PCR-confirmed SARS-CoV-2 infection or an uninfected control (not recorded which).

This clonotype was counted between two and nine times. The chain recombines TRBV12-3 or TRBV12-4 with TRBJ2-2, with TRBD2 as a possible D gene (5 bases). With 8 bases removed from V and 5 bases from J, the gap between germline ends came to 15 bases. The CDR3 extends over 14 amino acids. CDR3 sequence reads: CASQITGITGELFF. Written as DNA, the CDR3 is TGTGCCAGCCAAATAACGGGAATAACCGGGGAGCTGTTTTTT.

In its sample, this clonotype was seen many times. The chain carries TRBV7-2 and TRBJ1-2; TRBD1 aligns across 12 bases. Trimming cost V 7 bases and J 7 bases; bases outside gene matches: 10. This CDR3 contains 15 residues. The germline CDR1 and CDR2 sequences are SGHTA and FQGNSA. This CDR3 reads CASNPTGTGGLGYTF. The DNA of the CDR3 is TGTGCCAGCAATCCCACCGGGACAGGGGGCCTTGGCTACACCTTC. The entire variable domain, with the rest obtained from reference TRBV7-2 and TRBJ1-2, is as follows: GAGVSQSPSNKVTEKGKDVELRCDPISGHTALYWYRQSLGQGLEFLIYFQGNSAPDKSGLPSDRFSAERTGGSVSTLTIQRTQQEDSAVYLCASNPTGTGGLGYTFGSGTRLTVV.

This clonotype was seen repeatedly, ten times or more. V usage is TRBV7-9 and J usage is TRBJ2-1; TRBD1 agrees at 8 bases. The CDR3 runs to 15 residues. V shed 5 bases, J shed 8 bases, and the junction held 11 bases outside the gene matches. The germline V gene encodes CDR1 SEHNR and CDR2 FQNEAQ (reference sequence). The CDR3 nucleotides are TGTGCCAGCAGCCCTGGACAGGGAAAGTTTGATGAGCAGTTCTTC. This sequence encodes CASSPGQGKFDEQFF.

This clonotype was observed a handful of times. The V and J genes are TRBV7-9 and TRBJ2-7; possibly TRBD1 for D (5 bases). Germline V gene data show CDR1 as SEHNR and CDR2 as FQNEAQ (reference sequence). The CDR3 spans 12 residues. Trimming removed 5 bases at V and 3 bases at J, with 8 bases between. Here the CDR3 reads CASSADNYEQYF. The CDR3 region has the DNA TGTGCCAGCAGCGCGGACAACTACGAGCAGTACTTC.

This clonotype occurred many times. V gene TRBV5-1 combines with J gene TRBJ2-1, with 11 bases that match TRBD2. Unmatched junction bases numbered 17, after V lost 0 bases and J lost 9 bases. CDR3 length equals 19 residues. Looked up from germline, CDR1 is SGHRS and CDR2 is YFSETQ. The CDR3 coding sequence is TGCGCCAGCAGCTTGGAGGCCCCGGGACTAGCGGTGCCGGGGGGTGAGCAGTTCTTC. It specifies CASSLEAPGLAVPGGEQFF.

This clonotype was picked up a small number of times. V and J are TRBV28 and TRBJ1-5, with D uncertain. Trimming removed 6 bases at V and 0 bases at J, with 12 bases between. CDR1 and CDR2 from the germline V gene are MDHEN and SYDVKM. CDR3 length: 15 residues. Here the CDR3 DNA reads TGTGCCAGCAGACCCTCGGCAGGTAGCAATCAGCCCCAGCATTTT. It yields the protein CASRPSAGSNQPQHF. The full variable domain, completed using reference TRBV28 and TRBJ1-5, is DVKVTQSSRYLVKRTGEKVFLECVQDMDHENMFWYRQDPGLGLRLIYFSYDVKMKEKGDIPEGYSVSREKKERFSLILESASTNQTSMYLCASRPSAGSNQPQHFGDGTRLSIL.

At least ten counts were recorded for this clonotype. V gene TRBV18 combines with J gene TRBJ1-2, with D perhaps TRBD1 (5 bases). Deletions cut 0 bases from V and 4 bases from J, with 6 bases between. There are 13 residues in the CDR3. Looked up from germline, CDR1 is KGHSH and CDR2 is LQKENI. The CDR3 here is CASSPPTGYGYTF. In DNA form, the CDR3 reads TGTGCCAGCTCACCACCCACAGGCTATGGCTACACCTTC.

This clonotype was seen a handful of times. The rearrangement joins TRBV10-3 to TRBJ1-1, with D unclear. Germline V gene data show CDR1 as ENHRY and CDR2 as SYGVKD. This CDR3 is built from 12 residues. The V gene lost 2 bases and the J gene lost 7 bases, with 8 bases spanning the gap. The CDR3 is CAISEIRNEAFF. DNA of the CDR3: TGTGCCATCAGTGAGATACGGAATGAAGCTTTCTTT.

This clonotype was seen ten or more times. This chain uses TRBV5-1 with TRBJ2-7; possibly TRBD2 for D (7 bases). The length of the CDR3 is 12 residues. Germline V gene lookup returns CDR1 SGHRS and CDR2 YFSETQ. Trimming shortened V by 4 bases and J by 6 bases, and 11 bases separated the two germline ends. As DNA, the CDR3 is TGCGCCAGCAGCAGGGAGGGGGTCGAGCAGTACTTC. Encoded protein: CASSREGVEQYF.

This clonotype was observed many times. This chain connects TRBV7-9 to TRBJ1-1; possible D gene TRBD1, 6 bases. The germline V gene encodes CDR1 SEHNR and CDR2 FQNEAQ (reference sequence). V dropped 5 bases and J dropped 3 bases, with 22 bases sitting between them. CDR3 length: 17 amino acids. The CDR3, as DNA: TGTGCCAGCAGCCTGGGGCGCGGGGGCGTACGGGACACTGAAGCTTTCTTT. It encodes CASSLGRGGVRDTEAFF.

The chain recombines TRBV10-3 with TRBJ2-7, with 10 positions matching TRBD2. The V segment lost 11 bases and the J segment 0 bases; nucleotides outside the gene matches: 13. In germline, CDR1 is ENHRY, CDR2 SYGVKD. The CDR3 spans 16 residues. The CDR3: CAVKPGGLAPSYEQYF. The CDR3 DNA reads TGTGCCGTCAAGCCTGGGGGACTAGCGCCCTCCTACGAGCAGTACTTC.

This clonotype came up many times. The chain combines TRBV7-9 with TRBJ2-5, with no clear D. Germline V gene sequence: CDR1 SEHNR, CDR2 FQNEAQ (reference sequence). Trimming took off 4 bases at V and 5 bases at J, with 17 bases between the two ends. The CDR3 consists of 15 residues. The CDR3 DNA reads TGTGCCAGCAGCTCTCAAGGAAGCACCAGGGAGACCCAGTACTTC. This gives the protein CASSSQGSTRETQYF.

This clonotype was detected ten times or more. This chain joins TRBV9 and TRBJ2-3; the D is unclear. Germline V lookup: CDR1 SGDLS, CDR2 YYNGEE. Trimming shortened V by 0 bases and J by 0 bases, and 8 bases separated the two germline ends. The CDR3 runs to 15 residues. The CDR3 region has the DNA TGTGCCAGCAGCGTAGTTTGGGGAAGCACAGATACGCAGTATTTT. Translated, it gives CASSVVWGSTDTQYF.

This clonotype was seen many times. CDR3 in amino acids: CASSKGQQGAWEKLFF. DNA of the CDR3: TGTGCCAGCAGCAAAGGGCAGCAGGGGGCGTGGGAAAAACTGTTTTTT. The chain couples TRBV21-1 to TRBJ1-4; whether TRBD1, the table's D call, matches the DNA was not checked. TRBV21-1 is labeled a pseudogene. The CDR3 runs to 16 residues.

With respect to this clonotype: Possible read error: a much larger clone is one base away. This sequence joins TRBV13 and TRBJ2-1, with unresolved D. The CDR3 sequence is 17 residues long. Germline V gives CDR1 PRHDT, CDR2 FYEKMQ (reference sequence). V was cut by 0 bases and J by 0 bases, with 12 bases left in between. The CDR3 bases are TGTGCCAGCAGCTTAGGGTCAGCGCGAAGCTCCTACAATGAGCAGTTCTTC. Amino acids: CASSLGSARSSYNEQFF.

This clonotype was recorded many times. The CDR3 DNA follows: TGTGCCAGCAGCGATGGGCGTTGGACTGAAGCTTTCTTT. This gives the protein CASSDGRWTEAFF. This sequence joins TRBV5-8 and TRBJ1-1; D is unclear. The CDR3 consists of 13 residues. CDR1 and CDR2 from the germline V gene are SGHTS and YDEGEE. V was pared by 4 bases and J by 5 bases, with 12 bases between.

This clonotype was found many times. The chain is built from TRBV10-3 and TRBJ2-4, with 7 bases lining up with TRBD1. Germline-derived CDR1 and CDR2 are ENHRY and SYGVKD. CDR3 length: 13 amino acids. V shed 9 bases and J 5 bases; nucleotides not matched to a gene: 7. The CDR3 here is CAIKGGVENIQYF. The CDR3 nucleotides read TGTGCCATTAAAGGGGGCGTTGAAAACATTCAGTACTTC.

This clonotype was seen repeatedly, ten times or more. V gene TRBV5-1 combines with J gene TRBJ2-5; maybe TRBD2 (5 bases). V was cut by 0 bases and J by 5 bases, with 23 bases left in between. The CDR3 is made up of 18 amino acids. CDR1 is SGHRS and CDR2 is YFSETQ in the germline V gene. The CDR3: CASSLGGSSTTGRETQYF. In nucleotides, the CDR3 is TGCGCCAGCAGCTTGGGAGGGTCTTCGACCACGGGTCGGGAGACCCAGTACTTC. Based on the CDR3 plus reference TRBV5-1 and TRBJ2-5, the full variable domain is KAGVTQTPRYLIKTRGQQVTLSCSPISGHRSVSWYQQTPGQGLQFLFEYFSETQRNKGNFPGRFSGRQFSNSRSEMNVSTLELGDSALYLCASSLGGSSTTGRETQYFGPGTRLLVL.

V usage is TRBV19 and J usage is TRBJ2-7; TRBD1 aligns across 7 bases. The germline CDR1 and CDR2 sequences are LNHDA and SQIVND (reference sequence). J gave up 2 bases and V 8 bases, and 9 bases lay outside the gene matches. This CDR3 spans 14 amino acids. CDR3 bases: TGTGCCAGTGTTTCAGGGACAGCACCCTACGAGCAGTACTTC. Translation gives CASVSGTAPYEQYF.

This clonotype was picked up a small number of times. The chain is built from TRBV20-1 and TRBJ2-3; D remains unclear. The V gene's germline CDR1 is DFQATT and CDR2 SNEGSKA (reference sequence). This CDR3 has 13 amino acids. CDR3 amino acids: CRMLDLQTDTQYF. As DNA, the CDR3 is TGCAGGATGCTAGACTTGCAGACAGATACGCAGTATTTT.

This clonotype was counted ten times or more. The J gene is TRBJ2-5, the V gene TRBV7-3, with TRBD1 matching over 10 bases. Germline lookup yields CDR1 SGHTA and CDR2 FQGTGA. With V trimmed by 7 bases and J by 4 bases, 3 bases remained unmatched. There are 13 residues in the CDR3. The CDR3 DNA follows: TGTGCCAGCACCCGGACAGGGGGAGAGACCCAGTACTTC. This gives the protein CASTRTGGETQYF.

This clonotype came up many times. The chain couples TRBV5-1 to TRBJ2-3; 8 positions agree with TRBD1. This CDR3 has 15 residues. V dropped 6 bases and J dropped 2; count of bases not matched to a gene: 8. Germline lookup yields CDR1 SGHRS and CDR2 YFSETQ. In DNA, the CDR3 is TGCGCCAGCAACTTTGGACAGGGTTACACAGATACGCAGTATTTT. As protein: CASNFGQGYTDTQYF.

This clonotype was seen a few times. At one end the junction does not follow the germline gene, possibly because of a read error. The rearrangement links TRBV20-1 to TRBJ2-7, with 8 bases lining up with TRBD2. Germline V CDR1 and CDR2: DFQATT, SNEGSKA (reference sequence). The CDR3 runs to 15 residues. CDR3 coding DNA: TGCAGTGCTAGGGCCCTCGGGAGGGACTCCTACGAGCGGTACTTC. Its translation is CSARALGRDSYERYF.

The chain combines TRBV27 with TRBJ1-4; 7 bases are shared with TRBD1. Trimming at V came to 3 bases and at J to 6 bases, leaving 4 bases not matched to a gene. The CDR3 sequence is 14 residues long. Germline V CDR1 and CDR2: MNHEY, SMNVEV (reference sequence). The CDR3 sequence is CASSFRRGHEKLFF. The CDR3 nucleotides are TGTGCCAGCAGTTTCAGAAGGGGGCATGAAAAACTGTTTTTT.

The rearrangement uses TRBV29-1 and TRBJ2-1, with unresolved D. Trimming removed 6 bases at V and 6 bases at J, with 6 bases between. Germline-derived CDR1 and CDR2 are SQVTM and ANQGSEA. This CDR3 contains 10 residues. The CDR3 sequence is CSVLSNEQFF. The CDR3 DNA sequence: TGCAGCGTCCTGAGCAATGAGCAGTTCTTC.

This clonotype turned up a few times. J is TRBJ2-1 and V is TRBV5-4; 7 bases match TRBD2. This CDR3 region has 14 residues. Trimming cost V 7 bases and J 0 bases; bases outside gene matches: 4. CDR1 and CDR2 from the germline V gene are SGHNT and YYREEE (reference sequence). CDR3 protein: CASGREFSYNEQFF. CDR3 sequence (DNA): TGTGCCAGCGGGCGGGAGTTCTCCTACAATGAGCAGTTCTTC.